The entry below gives a single T cell receptor beta chain sequence along with its context. What it binds is not known. The data derive from a study of PD-1 blockade in classical Hodgkin lymphoma. Study-wide points: Whereas CD4+ TCR diversity had risen significantly by C4D1, CD8+ TCR diversity had not. The study found complete responders had baseline diversity similar to newly diagnosed patients. Newly diagnosed patients were reported to exhibit reduced baseline TCR diversity relative to healthy donors. There remain no defined causes for the repertoire differences, which possibly reflect disease activity or prior therapy.

This table comes from immunoSEQ multiplex PCR, and its TCRdb copy is limited to in-frame clones, with some not included. The sample records tens of thousands of clones, 66% being singletons. Time point: cycle 4 day 1 (C4D1), after about 6 weeks of nivolumab. With no exception, relapse followed autologous stem cell transplantation in all patients, and brentuximab vedotin exposure varied. The CDR3 is made up of 14 amino acids. The V segment lost 2 bases and the J segment 1 base; nucleotides outside the gene matches: 3. Germline assignment: CDR1 SGDLS and CDR2 YYNGEE. The source is a human donor with classical Hodgkin lymphoma. The V call is TRBV9, the J call TRBJ2-7; 7 bases align to TRBD2. Source: peripheral blood mononuclear cells (PBMCs), taken before the fourth cycle of nivolumab. CDR3 sequence reads: CASSVSSGSYEQYF. For the CDR3, the DNA is TGTGCCAGCAGCGTTTCTAGCGGTTCCTACGAGCAGTACTTC.